The entry below gives a single TCR beta chain sequence along with its context. Its target is not known. Trimming removed 7 bases at V and 0 bases at J, with 10 bases between. This CDR3 is built from 13 residues. Per the germline V gene, CDR1 is MNHEY and CDR2 is SMNVEV (reference sequence). The data were taken from a study of T cell responses to AZD1222 COVID-19 vaccine. For the study at large: Timing groups of about 4 and about 12 weeks for second doses were pooled.

Profiled with immunoSEQ multiplex PCR; TCRdb holds only in-frame clones, not every one. The sample includes about 130,000 clones, just over 90% of them seen just once. The study's findings and limits: Nearly half of spike-specific TCRs reportedly target variant regions that are unmutated in the B.1.351 and B.1.1.7 variants. Donors in the cohort were predominantly white British and more often female, and clonal diversity was possibly underestimated. No repertoire was sampled before or during the peak T cell response, only after it.

The chain uses TRBV27 and TRBJ2-7; the D gene is possibly TRBD2 (6 bases). The sequence was obtained from an adult in good health. Sequenced material: peripheral blood, taken on day 0 of AZD1222 vaccination. As DNA, the CDR3 is TGTGCCAGCATGGGGGGAGCCTCCTACGAGCAGTACTTC. Protein sequence: CASMGGASYEQYF.